These 20 T cell receptor beta chains were sequenced from one sample in a study of metastatic and nonmetastatic thyroid tumors. No patient had received any treatment before thyroid surgery. TCRdb re-clonotyped the PCR reads via MiXCR. In the table there are 22,000 or so clones, around a third of which are singletons. Material: blood. The origin of the receptors is a male donor with papillary thyroid cancer or a benign thyroid nodule (not recorded which). Some clones in this sample may be carry-over from other donors' samples.

The V gene is TRBV11-1, the J gene TRBJ2-1; possible D gene TRBD1, 6 bases. The V gene's germline CDR1 is SGHAT and CDR2 FQDESV (reference sequence). CDR3 length: 15 amino acids. The V end was cut by 0 bases, the J end by 6 bases, with 12 bases between. The CDR3 loop reads CASSLAVGHLNEQFF. DNA for the CDR3: TGTGCCAGCAGCTTAGCAGTGGGACACCTCAATGAGCAGTTCTTC.

The chain employs TRBV20-1 and TRBJ1-4; maybe TRBD1 (6 bases). This CDR3 contains 13 residues. Looked up from germline, CDR1 is DFQATT and CDR2 is SNEGSKA (reference sequence). Between the trimmed V and J ends, which lost 4 bases and 2 bases, there was a span of 8 bases. Here the CDR3 reads CSANRATNEKLFF. CDR3 DNA: TGCAGTGCTAACAGGGCCACTAATGAAAAACTGTTTTTT.

This clone was counted ten times or more. The V gene is TRBV20-1, the J gene TRBJ2-7; D is uncertain. Between the trimmed V and J ends, which lost 4 bases and 0 bases, there was a span of 10 bases. This CDR3 spans 13 amino acids. The germline CDR1 and CDR2 sequences are DFQATT and SNEGSKA (reference sequence). CDR3: CSATTSSSYEQYF. As DNA, the CDR3 is TGCAGTGCTACCACAAGTAGCTCCTACGAGCAGTACTTC.

The chain recombines TRBV5-1 with TRBJ1-6, with unresolved D. Trimming took 4 bases from V and 7 from J, leaving 15 bases between them. The CDR3 runs 15 residues. Germline-derived CDR1 and CDR2 are SGHRS and YFSETQ. The CDR3 protein is CASSPGGSKNSPLHF. CDR3 sequence (DNA): TGCGCCAGCAGCCCGGGCGGGAGTAAAAATTCACCCCTCCACTTT.

This sequence joins TRBV11-2 and TRBJ2-3; 8 nucleotides agree with TRBD2. This CDR3 region has 16 residues. CDR1 and CDR2 from the germline V gene are SGHAT and FQNNGV. The junction had 4 bases not matched to a gene; V was cut back by 1 base and J by 1 base. CDR3 residues: CASSLGGSGGTDTQYF. Written as DNA, the CDR3 is TGTGCCAGCAGCTTAGGGGGTAGCGGGGGCACAGATACGCAGTATTTT.

This clone has a count of ten or more. The chain couples TRBV5-1 to TRBJ2-2; D call uncertain. Germline V lookup: CDR1 SGHRS, CDR2 YFSETQ. The CDR3 is made up of 15 amino acids. The ends were cut back, 4 bases at V and 1 base at J, with 11 bases in the middle. CDR3 region: CASSLELGNTGELFF. The CDR3 region has the DNA TGCGCCAGCAGCCTAGAACTCGGGAACACCGGGGAGCTGTTTTTT.

By its share, this clone is medium-sized (0.01 to 0.1%). The chain is built from TRBV2 and TRBJ2-2; 10 bases are a match to TRBD2. The CDR3 sequence is 17 residues long. Germline V gene data show CDR1 as SNHLY and CDR2 as FYNNEI. Trimming took 1 base from V and 3 from J; bases not matched to a gene: 5. CDR3 sequence: CASSEGRTSGYTGELFF. CDR3 bases: TGTGCCAGCAGTGAAGGTCGGACTAGCGGTTACACCGGGGAGCTGTTTTTT.

This chain joins TRBV6-2 or TRBV6-3 and TRBJ1-5; no firm D call. V shed 0 bases and J shed 4 bases, with 7 bases lying between them. Germline CDR1 is MNHEY and CDR2 is SVGEGT. The CDR3 consists of 14 residues. The CDR3 here is CASSYSGQNQPQHF. CDR3 nucleotide sequence: TGTGCCAGCAGTTACTCAGGGCAGAATCAGCCCCAGCATTTT.

This clone was recorded at least ten times. The conserved phenylalanine or tryptophan normally closing the CDR3 is absent here, so this likely arose from a read error. The chain links TRBV20-1 to TRBJ2-1, with 7 bases aligning to TRBD1. The CDR3 is 15 residues long. J lost 4 bases, V lost 3 bases, and 9 bases had no gene match. CDR1 and CDR2 (germline): DFQATT, SNEGSKA (reference sequence). The CDR3 bases are TGCAGTGCTAGGGGACAGAGTAAACGATACAATGAGCAGTTCGTC. It encodes CSARGQSKRYNEQFV.

This chain joins TRBV9 and TRBJ2-7, with TRBD1 identical over 8 bases. J was trimmed by 7 bases and V by 0 bases; bases with no gene match: 9. Germline CDR1 reads SGDLS; CDR2 reads YYNGEE. This CDR3 has 15 amino acids. The CDR3 nucleotides are TGTGCCAGCAGCGTAGCGGCAGGGGGCTTGGGAGAGCAGTACTTC. Amino acids: CASSVAAGGLGEQYF. Full variable domain (rest looked up from reference TRBV9 and TRBJ2-7): DSGVTQTPKHLITATGQRVTLRCSPRSGDLSVYWYQQSLDQGLQFLIQYYNGEERAKGNILERFSAQQFPDLHSELNLSSLELGDSALYFCASSVAAGGLGEQYFGPGTRLTVT.

This rearrangement joins TRBV20-1 to TRBJ2-1; TRBD2 matches at 7 bases. Germline trimming cut 0 bases from V and 5 bases from J; bases unmatched to any gene: 10. CDR1 and CDR2 from the germline V gene are DFQATT and SNEGSKA (reference sequence). This CDR3 has 16 amino acids. The CDR3 coding sequence is TGCAGTGCTAGAGACTCCGGCGGGGGAAAAAACAATGAGCAGTTCTTC. Its protein is CSARDSGGGKNNEQFF.

V gene TRBV15 combines with J gene TRBJ2-6; D is unclear. CDR3 length: 16 amino acids. Germline assignment: CDR1 LNHNV and CDR2 YYDKDF (reference sequence). Trimming removed 1 base from V and 4 bases from J, with 11 bases in between. The CDR3 DNA reads TGTGCCACCAGCAGAGCCAGGCCTCCCGGGGCCAACGTCCTGACTTTC. Its protein is CATSRARPPGANVLTF.

The rearrangement links TRBV19 to TRBJ1-1; no definite D call. V lost 9 bases and J lost 6, with 11 bases in between. CDR1 and CDR2 from the germline V gene are LNHDA and SQIVND (reference sequence). The CDR3 sequence is 11 residues long. CDR3 sequence (DNA): TGTGCCAGCAAGGCCGGGGCTGAAGCTTTCTTT. As protein: CASKAGAEAFF.

This clone is medium-sized (0.01 to 0.1%) within its sample. This chain uses TRBV20-1 with TRBJ2-7; D possibly corresponds to TRBD2 (5 bases). Trimming left V 2 bases short and J 0 bases short, with 8 bases between. Germline lookup yields CDR1 DFQATT and CDR2 SNEGSKA (reference sequence). This CDR3 is 13 amino acids long. CDR3 residues: CSARRGSSYEQYF. CDR3 sequence (DNA): TGCAGTGCTAGACGAGGGAGCTCCTACGAGCAGTACTTC.

This clone came up a few times. This chain joins TRBV6-1 and TRBJ2-7, with D unresolved. Looked up from germline, CDR1 is MNHNS and CDR2 is SASEGT. Trimming shortened V by 6 bases and J by 3 bases, and 6 bases separated the two germline ends. The CDR3 has 11 residues. The CDR3 DNA is TGTGCCAGCAGACCCTTCTACGAGCAGTACTTC. Protein product: CASRPFYEQYF.

The V and J genes are TRBV14 and TRBJ2-2; no reliable D call. Germline lookup yields CDR1 SGHDN and CDR2 FVKESK. V was clipped by 4 bases and J by 5 bases, with 11 bases between them. CDR3 length equals 14 residues. The CDR3 sequence is CASSPVSGTGELFF. CDR3 in DNA: TGTGCCAGCAGCCCCGTTAGTGGGACCGGGGAGCTGTTTTTT.

This clone was observed a handful of times. The chain has TRBV6-5 and TRBJ1-2; a weak D match, TRBD1 (6 bases). The V gene's germline CDR1 is MNHEY and CDR2 SVGAGI. V lost 3 bases and J lost 10, with 15 bases in between. CDR3 length: 13 amino acids. The CDR3 loop is CASSYATGFDYTF. Here the CDR3 DNA reads TGTGCCAGCAGTTATGCGACAGGATTCGACTACACCTTC.

The rearrangement uses TRBV7-2 and TRBJ2-7, with D maybe TRBD2 (6 bases). CDR1 is SGHTA and CDR2 is FQGNSA in the germline V gene. V was shortened by 2 bases and J by 4 bases, with 15 bases between the two germline ends. CDR3 size: 15 residues. This CDR3 is CASSLSEGGPYEQYF. The CDR3 DNA sequence: TGTGCCAGCAGCTTATCCGAAGGAGGGCCTTACGAGCAGTACTTC.

In its sample, this clone is medium-sized. V gene TRBV5-1 combines with J gene TRBJ1-2, with a tentative D call TRBD1 (5 bases). Germline CDR1 is SGHRS and CDR2 is YFSETQ. The CDR3 spans 14 residues. V was shortened by 0 bases and J by 0 bases, with 6 bases between the two germline ends. The CDR3 DNA reads TGCGCCAGCAGCTTGGTACAGGCTAACTATGGCTACACCTTC. Amino acid sequence: CASSLVQANYGYTF.

V gene TRBV13 combines with J gene TRBJ2-7, with 8 bases fitting TRBD2. This CDR3 spans 16 amino acids. Germline values: CDR1 PRHDT, CDR2 FYEKMQ (reference sequence). With V trimmed by 0 bases and J by 3 bases, 7 bases remained unmatched. The CDR3 DNA follows: TGTGCCAGCAGCTTAGGGCGCGGCGGGGGGAACTACGAGCAGTACTTC. It codes for CASSLGRGGGNYEQYF.